Each of the 21 T cell receptor beta chains below was sequenced from the same sample in a study of cytomegalovirus exposure and HLA in healthy donors. The PCR ran on 60 Vbeta and 13 Jbeta primers. The table came from immunoSEQ multiplex PCR; TCRdb's copy has only in-frame clones and leaves some out. Its listing shows 35,000 to 50,000 clones. Sequencing was done on a sample of PBMCs. These receptors were taken from a male donor in good health and CMV-seronegative.

The gene calls are TRBV7-2 and TRBJ1-5, with a weak D call TRBD1 (5 bases). With 2 bases removed from V and 7 bases from J, the gap between germline ends came to 9 bases. Germline V gives CDR1 SGHTA, CDR2 FQGNSA. This CDR3 has 13 residues. CDR3 residues: CASSLRQYQPQHF. In DNA, the CDR3 is TGTGCCAGCAGCTTAAGACAGTACCAGCCCCAGCATTTT.

This chain joins TRBV15 and TRBJ2-5; D is unclear. Trimming took 1 base from V and 4 from J, leaving 16 bases between them. CDR1 is LNHNV, CDR2 YYDKDF, per germline (reference sequence). CDR3 length equals 16 residues. The DNA for the CDR3 is TGTGCCACCAGCAGAGTGAGAAGTAGAGGCGTAGAGACCCAGTACTTC. This encodes CATSRVRSRGVETQYF.

The chain carries TRBV7-2 and TRBJ2-7; the match to TRBD1 covers 7 bases. This CDR3 region has 14 residues. J lost 3 bases, V lost 5 bases, and 7 bases had no gene match. Germline V CDR1 and CDR2: SGHTA, FQGNSA. CDR3 in DNA: TGTGCCAGCAGCCACGGGACAGACGGCTACGAGCAGTACTTC. Protein sequence: CASSHGTDGYEQYF.

V is TRBV7-8 and J is TRBJ2-3; 9 bases map to TRBD2. The V and J ends lost 4 bases and 2 bases, in that order; junction bases with no gene match: 1. Germline lookup yields CDR1 SGHVS and CDR2 FQNEAQ. This CDR3 region has 14 residues. Here the CDR3 reads CASSSGLATDTQYF. The CDR3 DNA reads as TGTGCCAGCAGCTCGGGACTAGCCACAGATACGCAGTATTTT. Together with reference TRBV7-8 and TRBJ2-3, the CDR3 gives the full variable domain: GAGVSQSPRYKVAKRGQDVALRCDPISGHVSLFWYQQALGQGPEFLTYFQNEAQLDKSGLPSDRFFAERPEGSVSTLKIQRTQQEDSAVYLCASSSGLATDTQYFGPGTRLTVL.

The V call is TRBV20-1, the J call TRBJ2-3; D gene ambiguous. CDR1 DFQATT and CDR2 SNEGSKA come from the germline V gene (reference sequence). This CDR3 is built from 10 residues. Trimming cost V 8 bases and J 5 bases, with 8 bases left between them. This CDR3 reads CSPLRDTQYF. CDR3 coding DNA: TGCAGTCCTCTGAGAGATACGCAGTATTTT.

V and J are TRBV6-1 and TRBJ1-6, with D perhaps TRBD1 (5 bases). The germline V and J ends were trimmed by 2 bases and 7 bases, with 21 bases remaining between them. The CDR3 consists of 18 residues. Germline CDR1 MNHNS, CDR2 SASEGT. The CDR3 DNA reads TGTGCCAGCAGTGAAAGACCGTTTGGGGGGGAGTGGAATTCACCCCTCCACTTT. As protein: CASSERPFGGEWNSPLHF.

The chain joins TRBV11-2 to TRBJ2-2; D not certain. Trimming cost V 8 bases and J 0 bases, with 16 bases left between them. The germline V gene encodes CDR1 SGHAT and CDR2 FQNNGV. The CDR3 loop spans 16 amino acids. This chain's CDR3 is CASGGWRPANTGELFF. The CDR3 nucleotides are TGTGCCAGCGGCGGCTGGCGGCCCGCGAACACCGGGGAGCTGTTTTTT.

This chain uses TRBV7-9 with TRBJ2-1; possible D gene TRBD2, 6 bases. The CDR3 spans 14 residues. V dropped 4 bases and J dropped 8 bases, with 15 bases sitting between them. Germline V gives CDR1 SEHNR, CDR2 FQNEAQ (reference sequence). The CDR3 region is CASSYYSRGYEQFF. DNA of the CDR3: TGTGCCAGCAGCTATTACTCTCGGGGGTATGAGCAGTTCTTC. The full variable domain, in which reference TRBV7-9 and TRBJ2-1 provide the parts outside the CDR3, is DTGVSQNPRHKITKRGQNVTFRCDPISEHNRLYWYRQTLGQGPEFLTYFQNEAQLEKSRLLSDRFSAERPKGSFSTLEIQRTEQGDSAMYLCASSYYSRGYEQFFGPGTRLTVL.

Details on this clone: The junction does not match germline at one end; this may be a read error. This chain joins TRBV7-9 and TRBJ2-1; 8 bases fit TRBD1. Germline assignment: CDR1 SEHNR and CDR2 FQNEAQ (reference sequence). The CDR3 is 14 amino acids. CDR3 nucleotide sequence: TGTGCCAGCAGCTTAAGCTCAGGGGGCAATGGGCAGTTCTTC. This gives the protein CASSLSSGGNGQFF.

This sequence joins TRBV2 and TRBJ2-7; 8 nucleotides match TRBD1. The CDR3 extends over 14 amino acids. V lost 8 bases, J lost 6 bases, and 12 bases stayed unmatched. Germline-derived CDR1 and CDR2 are SNHLY and FYNNEI. CDR3 sequence: CASGKDRVGSEQYF. The CDR3 DNA reads TGTGCCAGCGGGAAGGACAGGGTGGGAAGCGAGCAGTACTTC. The variable domain in full, completed from reference TRBV2 and TRBJ2-7, reads EPEVTQTPSHQVTQMGQEVILRCVPISNHLYFYWYRQILGQKVEFLVSFYNNEISEKSEIFDDQFSVERPDGSNFTLKIRSTKLEDSAMYFCASGKDRVGSEQYFGPGTRLTVT.

The chain couples TRBV11-2 to TRBJ2-2; 7 bases match TRBD1. The CDR3 sequence is 18 residues long. CDR1 and CDR2 (germline): SGHAT, FQNNGV. V gave up 5 bases and J gave up 2 bases; unmatched junction bases: 14. The CDR3 sequence: CASSPRAVGQINTGELFF. CDR3 sequence (DNA): TGTGCCAGCAGCCCCCGGGCTGTGGGACAGATAAACACCGGGGAGCTGTTTTTT.

V and J are TRBV6-1 and TRBJ2-7, with 10 bases fitting TRBD1. Unmatched junction bases numbered 7, after V lost 8 bases and J lost 6 bases. The CDR3 loop spans 13 amino acids. Germline CDR1 MNHNS, CDR2 SASEGT. Here the CDR3 reads CASRRQGAGEQYF. The CDR3 nucleotides are TGTGCCAGCCGTCGACAGGGGGCTGGCGAGCAGTACTTC.

The chain carries TRBV20-1 and TRBJ1-1; D is undetermined. Trimming cost V 7 bases and J 2 bases, with 8 bases left between them. This CDR3 has 11 residues. Germline CDR1 DFQATT, CDR2 SNEGSKA (reference sequence). The CDR3 DNA reads TGCAGTGTCAACTCTAACACTGAAGCTTTCTTT. Translation gives CSVNSNTEAFF.

The chain recombines TRBV6-5 with TRBJ1-1, with TRBD1 matching over 9 bases. This CDR3 has 14 amino acids. Trimming removed 6 bases from V and 3 bases from J; junction bases left unmatched: 5. Germline CDR1 reads MNHEY; CDR2 reads SVGAGI. The DNA of the CDR3 is TGTGCCAGCAGAGTATGGACAGGGGACACTGAAGCTTTCTTT. Its protein product is CASRVWTGDTEAFF.

V gene TRBV29-1 combines with J gene TRBJ2-1, with TRBD2 identical over 9 bases. Germline values: CDR1 SQVTM, CDR2 ANQGSEA. V lost 5 bases, J lost 6 bases, and 8 bases stayed unmatched. The CDR3 has 14 residues. The CDR3 nucleotides read TGCAGCGTTCGGGCAGCGGGAGGTACCAATGAGCAGTTCTTC. Translating gives CSVRAAGGTNEQFF.

This chain uses TRBV27 with TRBJ2-1, with 14 bases aligning to TRBD2. Germline lookup yields CDR1 MNHEY and CDR2 SMNVEV (reference sequence). This CDR3 has 21 amino acids. V shed 3 bases and J 0 bases; nucleotides not matched to a gene: 13. This chain's CDR3 is CASSFFPPGLAGASSYNEQFF. The DNA of the CDR3 is TGTGCCAGCAGTTTTTTTCCCCCGGGACTAGCGGGAGCCTCCTCCTACAATGAGCAGTTCTTC.

The chain employs TRBV18 and TRBJ1-3, with a weak D call TRBD1 (5 bases). The germline CDR1 and CDR2 sequences are KGHSH and LQKENI. This CDR3 has 19 amino acids. Trimming pared 6 bases from V and 2 bases from J, leaving 26 bases between. In nucleotides, the CDR3 is TGTGCCAGCTCCCCTCAAGGTATCGCAGGGCGTATCGCTGGAAACACCATATATTTT. Protein: CASSPQGIAGRIAGNTIYF. The full variable domain, rest sourced from reference TRBV18 and TRBJ1-3, is NAGVMQNPRHLVRRRGQEARLRCSPMKGHSHVYWYRQLPEEGLKFMVYLQKENIIDESGMPKERFSAEFPKEGPSILRIQQVVRGDSAAYFCASSPQGIAGRIAGNTIYFGEGSWLTVV.

This sequence joins TRBV13 and TRBJ2-7; tentative D call: TRBD1 (5 bases). Germline CDR1 PRHDT, CDR2 FYEKMQ (reference sequence). This CDR3 region has 14 residues. V gave up 4 bases and J gave up 1 base, with 11 bases separating them. The CDR3 spells CASSSVQESYEQYF. The DNA of the CDR3 is TGTGCCAGCAGCTCCGTACAGGAATCCTACGAGCAGTACTTC.

V is TRBV4-1 and J is TRBJ1-2, with 7 bases lining up with TRBD1. The CDR3 is 17 residues long. The germline CDR1 and CDR2 sequences are MGHRA and YSYEKL. Losses at the gene ends were 1 base for V and 4 bases for J; bases not matched to a gene: 12. DNA of the CDR3: TGCGCCAGCAGCCAAGGAGGGGGCGCCCCCGACCTCTATGGCTACACCTTC. This sequence encodes CASSQGGGAPDLYGYTF.

Here the CDR3 reads CASSLGQGDYGYTF. The CDR3 DNA reads TGTGCCAGCAGCCTGGGACAGGGAGACTATGGCTACACCTTC. The J gene is TRBJ1-2, the V gene TRBV5-6; TRBD1 agrees at 9 bases. The V gene's germline CDR1 is SGHDT and CDR2 YYEEEE. This CDR3 comprises 14 residues. Trimming at V came to 4 bases and at J to 3 bases, leaving 4 bases not matched to a gene.

The V and J genes are TRBV5-4 and TRBJ2-5, with 8 bases identical to TRBD2. Germline V gene sequence: CDR1 SGHNT, CDR2 YYREEE (reference sequence). V shed 3 bases, J shed 5 bases, and the junction held 3 bases outside the gene matches. The CDR3 extends over 13 amino acids. This chain's CDR3 is CASSYGRAETQYF. The DNA of the CDR3 is TGTGCCAGCAGCTACGGGAGGGCGGAGACCCAGTACTTC. The full variable domain, rest sourced from reference TRBV5-4 and TRBJ2-5, is ETGVTQSPTHLIKTRGQQVTLRCSSQSGHNTVSWYQQALGQGPQFIFQYYREEENGRGNFPPRFSGLQFPNYSSELNVNALELDDSALYLCASSYGRAETQYFGPGTRLLVL.